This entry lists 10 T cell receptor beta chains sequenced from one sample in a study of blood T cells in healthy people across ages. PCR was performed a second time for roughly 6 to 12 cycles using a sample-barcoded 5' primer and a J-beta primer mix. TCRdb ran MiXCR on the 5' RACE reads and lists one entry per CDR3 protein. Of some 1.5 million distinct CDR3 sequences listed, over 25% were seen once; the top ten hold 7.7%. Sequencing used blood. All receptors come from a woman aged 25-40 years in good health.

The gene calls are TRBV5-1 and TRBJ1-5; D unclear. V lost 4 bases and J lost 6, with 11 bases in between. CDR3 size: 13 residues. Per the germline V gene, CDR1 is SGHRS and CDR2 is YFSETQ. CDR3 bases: TGCGCCAGCAGCGTAGGTGGATCTCAGCCCCAGCATTTT. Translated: CASSVGGSQPQHF.

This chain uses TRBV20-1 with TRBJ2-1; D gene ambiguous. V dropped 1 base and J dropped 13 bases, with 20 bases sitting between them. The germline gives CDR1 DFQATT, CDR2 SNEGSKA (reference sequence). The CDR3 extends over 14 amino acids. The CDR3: CSARAIGSSETQFF. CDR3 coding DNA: TGCAGTGCTAGAGCGATCGGTAGCTCAGAGACCCAGTTCTTC.

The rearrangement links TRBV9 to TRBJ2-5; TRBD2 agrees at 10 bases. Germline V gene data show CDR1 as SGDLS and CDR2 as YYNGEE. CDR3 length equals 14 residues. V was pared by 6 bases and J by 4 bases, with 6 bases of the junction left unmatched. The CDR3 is CASTSGGFAETQYF. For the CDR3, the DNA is TGTGCCAGCACTAGCGGGGGATTTGCAGAGACCCAGTACTTC.

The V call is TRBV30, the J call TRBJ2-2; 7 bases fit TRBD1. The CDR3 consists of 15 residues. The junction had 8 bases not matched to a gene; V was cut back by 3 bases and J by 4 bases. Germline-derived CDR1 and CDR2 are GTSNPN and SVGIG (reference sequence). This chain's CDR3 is CAWSKGGQSTGELFF. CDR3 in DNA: TGTGCCTGGAGCAAAGGGGGACAGAGCACCGGGGAGCTGTTTTTT.

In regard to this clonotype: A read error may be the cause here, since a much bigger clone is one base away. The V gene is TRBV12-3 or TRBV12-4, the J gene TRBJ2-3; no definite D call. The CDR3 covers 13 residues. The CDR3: CASSRALPDAQYF. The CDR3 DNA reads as TGTGCCAGCAGTCGAGCCCTCCCAGATGCGCAGTATTTT.

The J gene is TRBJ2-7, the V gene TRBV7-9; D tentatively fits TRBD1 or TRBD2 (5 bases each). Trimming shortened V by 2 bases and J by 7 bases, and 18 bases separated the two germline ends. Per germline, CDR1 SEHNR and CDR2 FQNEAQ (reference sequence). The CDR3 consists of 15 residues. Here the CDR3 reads CASSLWAGPPGEQYF. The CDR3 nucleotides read TGTGCCAGCAGCTTATGGGCAGGGCCCCCGGGGGAGCAGTACTTC.

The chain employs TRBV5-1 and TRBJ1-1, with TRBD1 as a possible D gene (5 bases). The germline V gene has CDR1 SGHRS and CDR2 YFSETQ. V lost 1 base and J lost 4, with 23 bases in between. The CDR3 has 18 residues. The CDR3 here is CASSLIYGDPGKATEAFF. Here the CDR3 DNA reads TGCGCCAGCAGCTTGATATATGGGGACCCAGGAAAGGCCACTGAAGCTTTCTTT.

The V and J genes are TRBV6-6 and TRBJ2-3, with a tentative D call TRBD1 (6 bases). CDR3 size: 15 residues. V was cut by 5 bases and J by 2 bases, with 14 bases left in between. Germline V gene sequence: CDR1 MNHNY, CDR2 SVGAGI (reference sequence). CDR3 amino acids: CASSGSGTTTDTQYF. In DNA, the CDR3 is TGTGCCAGCAGTGGCTCCGGGACAACCACAGATACGCAGTATTTT.

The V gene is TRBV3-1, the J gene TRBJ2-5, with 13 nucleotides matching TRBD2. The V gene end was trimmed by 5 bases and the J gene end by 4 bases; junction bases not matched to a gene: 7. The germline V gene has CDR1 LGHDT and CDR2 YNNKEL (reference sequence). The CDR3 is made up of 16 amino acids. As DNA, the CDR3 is TGTGCCAGCAGCTGGACTAGCGGGGGTCGCCGAGAGACCCAGTACTTC. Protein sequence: CASSWTSGGRRETQYF.

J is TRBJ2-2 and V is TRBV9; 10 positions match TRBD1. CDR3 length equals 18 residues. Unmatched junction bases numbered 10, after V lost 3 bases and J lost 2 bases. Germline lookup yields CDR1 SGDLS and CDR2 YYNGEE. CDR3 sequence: CASSAGTGQGYNTGELFF. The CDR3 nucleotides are TGTGCCAGCAGCGCCGGAACGGGACAGGGGTACAACACCGGGGAGCTGTTTTTT.